The T cell receptor (beta chain) described here comes from a study of shared clonotypes between healthy human individuals. Study-wide results and caveats: Represented diversity (both genetic and exposure-history) was limited by the small number of donors.

With regard to this clone: What it binds is unknown. Germline and junction disagree at one end, which may indicate a read error.

The deep-level immunoSEQ assay was used. Sequenced by immunoSEQ multiplex PCR; TCRdb stores in-frame clones only, minus some. This table holds 400,000 to 500,000 clones, around 80% found once. This TCR was recovered from a woman aged 40 to 49 in good health. Some clones in this sample may be carry-over from other donors' samples. The source material was PBMCs.

This CDR3 is CAWSLSIEAPALGF. The CDR3 DNA reads TGTGCCTGGAGTCTCTCCATAGAGGCCCCGGCCTTGGGCTTC. This chain joins TRBV30 and TRBJ1-2, with D unresolved. This CDR3 comprises 14 residues. Germline values: CDR1 GTSNPN, CDR2 SVGIG (reference sequence).